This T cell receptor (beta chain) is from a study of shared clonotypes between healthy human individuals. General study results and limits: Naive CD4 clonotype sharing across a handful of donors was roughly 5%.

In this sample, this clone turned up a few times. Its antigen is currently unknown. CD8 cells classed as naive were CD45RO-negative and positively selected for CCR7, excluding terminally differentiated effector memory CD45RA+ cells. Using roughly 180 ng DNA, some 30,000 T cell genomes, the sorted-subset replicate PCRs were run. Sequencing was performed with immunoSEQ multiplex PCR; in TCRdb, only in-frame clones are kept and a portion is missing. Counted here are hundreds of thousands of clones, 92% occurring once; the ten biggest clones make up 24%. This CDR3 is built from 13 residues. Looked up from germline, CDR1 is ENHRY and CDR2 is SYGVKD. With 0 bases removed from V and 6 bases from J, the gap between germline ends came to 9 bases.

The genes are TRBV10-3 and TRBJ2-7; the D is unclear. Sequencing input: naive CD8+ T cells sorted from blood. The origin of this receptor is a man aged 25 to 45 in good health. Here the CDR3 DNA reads TGTGCCATCAGTGAGTCTCTTAGGCCCGAGCAGTACTTC. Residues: CAISESLRPEQYF.